One sample yielded the 27 T cell receptor beta chains listed below, sequenced in a study of regulatory T cells in long-lasting Graves disease. Building the TCR beta libraries relied on iRepertoire HTBI primers, and CDR3 regions underwent Arm-PCR. TCRdb reprocessed the multiplex PCR reads via MiXCR and lists one record per CDR3 protein. The sample carries roughly 400,000 distinct CDR3 sequences, 15% recorded once. Time point: newly diagnosed GD, antithyroid drugs for less than 3 months. There was RNA extracted from PBMCs, and the TCR library was made from it. This sample was shared with a second study, whose subject was T cells in Graves' hyperthyroidism and ophthalmopathy.

The sequences come from peripheral blood mononuclear cells (PBMCs), collected at new diagnosis, from a patient treated with antithyroid drugs. The origin of the receptors is a woman aged 40 to 55 with Graves disease.

As regards this clonotype: An end of the junction does not agree with germline; a read error may underlie this. V usage is TRBV12-3 or TRBV12-4 and J usage is TRBJ2-7; D unresolved. The CDR3 runs 11 residues. The CDR3: CASSLVAVLNF. CDR3 bases: TGTGCCAGCAGTTTAGTAGCCGTGCTGAACTTC.

This clonotype was picked up many times. The chain couples TRBV19 to TRBJ1-2, with 11 bases lining up with TRBD1. V gave up 7 bases and J gave up 7 bases; unmatched junction bases: 8. This CDR3 comprises 14 residues. From germline, CDR1 is LNHDA and CDR2 SQIVND (reference sequence). The CDR3 loop reads CASTGDRGIGGYTF. The CDR3 DNA sequence: TGTGCCAGTACCGGGGACAGGGGGATTGGTGGCTACACCTTC.

This clonotype was counted between two and nine times. The gene calls are TRBV9 and TRBJ2-6; D remains ambiguous. The germline V and J ends were trimmed by 6 bases and 0 bases, with 7 bases remaining between them. CDR3 length: 14 amino acids. Per the germline V gene, CDR1 is SGDLS and CDR2 is YYNGEE. DNA of the CDR3: TGTGCCAGCACAGGTCCCTCTGGGGCCAACGTCCTGACTTTC. Residues: CASTGPSGANVLTF.

Worth noting for this clonotype: At one of its ends the junction is not consistent with the germline gene, which may arise from a read error. This chain joins TRBV7-7 and TRBJ2-5, with TRBD2 matching 11 bases. The CDR3 extends over 17 amino acids. Germline V gene sequence: CDR1 SSHAT, CDR2 FNYEAQ (reference sequence). The CDR3 loop reads CASSLSLGLAEQGTQYF. Written as DNA, the CDR3 is TGTGCTAGCAGCTTATCTCTGGGACTAGCGGAACAGGGGACCCAGTACTTC. The full variable domain, its missing parts supplied by reference TRBV7-7 and TRBJ2-5, is GAGVSQSPRYKVTKRGQDVTLRCDPISSHATLYWYQQALGQGPEFLTYFNYEAQPDKSGLPSDRFSAERPEGSISTLTIQRTEQRDSAMYRCASSLSLGLAEQGTQYFGPGTRLLVL.

This clonotype was observed a handful of times. V and J are TRBV11-2 and TRBJ2-1; D gene uncertain. Per the germline V gene, CDR1 is SGHAT and CDR2 is FQNNGV. Trimming left V 2 bases short and J 1 base short, with 9 bases between. This CDR3 has 15 residues. This chain's CDR3 is CASSLPDPSYNEQFF. CDR3 sequence (DNA): TGTGCCAGCAGCTTACCTGACCCGTCCTACAATGAGCAGTTCTTC.

This clonotype was recorded many times. The CDR3 bases are TGTGCCAGCAGTCAGGGGACTAGCGCAGACAATGAGCAGTTCTTC. Its protein product is CASSQGTSADNEQFF. The J gene is TRBJ2-1, the V gene TRBV6-2 or TRBV6-3; TRBD2 matches at 10 bases. With V trimmed by 5 bases and J by 5 bases, 6 bases remained unmatched. The CDR3 is 15 amino acids. Germline CDR1 MNHEY, CDR2 SVGEGT.

This clonotype was seen more than once but under ten times. J is TRBJ1-6 and V is TRBV9, with a tentative D call TRBD1 (5 bases). Germline CDR1 and CDR2: SGDLS and YYNGEE. The length of the CDR3 is 12 residues. With 3 bases removed from V and 14 bases from J, the gap between germline ends came to 12 bases. For the CDR3, the DNA is TGTGCCAGCAGCGGCCGGGACTTGGCCCTCCACTTT. Its translation: CASSGRDLALHF.

There are many counts of this clonotype. The chain combines TRBV10-3 with TRBJ2-7; 10 bases map to TRBD1. Germline lookup yields CDR1 ENHRY and CDR2 SYGVKD. With 5 bases clipped from V and 6 bases from J, the junction kept 7 bases outside the gene matches. CDR3 size: 14 residues. CDR3 sequence (DNA): TGTGCCATCAGTACTAGGACAGGGGGGCTCGAGCAGTACTTC. This codes for CAISTRTGGLEQYF.

The chain recombines TRBV6-5 with TRBJ2-3; D gene uncertain. Per the germline V gene, CDR1 is MNHEY and CDR2 is SVGAGI. The V end lost 0 bases, the J end lost 0 bases, and 7 bases lay between the germline ends. The CDR3 totals 15 residues. The CDR3 coding sequence is TGTGCCAGCAGTTACTCGGACGTTAGCACAGATACGCAGTATTTT. Protein: CASSYSDVSTDTQYF.

This clonotype was detected ten times or more. This chain connects TRBV6-2 or TRBV6-3 to TRBJ2-7; tentatively, D is TRBD1 (6 bases). Per the germline V gene, CDR1 is MNHEY and CDR2 is SVGEGT. The CDR3 spans 12 residues. V was clipped by 6 bases and J by 5 bases, with 11 bases between them. Here the CDR3 DNA reads TGTGCCAGCAGCCACAGGGTGGACGAGCAGTACTTC. Protein sequence: CASSHRVDEQYF.

This clonotype was recorded at least ten times. This chain joins TRBV5-1 and TRBJ2-1, with 10 nucleotides matching TRBD1. Per germline, CDR1 SGHRS and CDR2 YFSETQ. Trimming at V came to 0 bases and at J to 3 bases, leaving 3 bases not matched to a gene. The CDR3 contains 16 residues. The CDR3 region is CASSLEGTGDYNEQFF. CDR3 nucleotides: TGCGCCAGCAGCTTGGAGGGGACAGGGGACTACAATGAGCAGTTCTTC.

This clonotype turned up a few times. The CDR3 DNA follows: TGTGCCAGCAGCCCCAGCGGGAGAGCCCCAAATGAGACCCAGTACTTC. This encodes CASSPSGRAPNETQYF. The rearrangement links TRBV12-3 or TRBV12-4 to TRBJ2-5; 8 positions agree with TRBD2. The CDR3 covers 16 residues. V was pared by 6 bases and J by 5 bases, with 14 bases of the junction left unmatched.

To note about this clonotype: A much larger clone sits a single nucleotide away, making a read error possible. The CDR3 carries no conserved terminal phenylalanine or tryptophan, so it likely arises from a read error. The genes are TRBV14 and TRBJ2-7, with D possibly matching TRBD1 (6 bases). The germline CDR1 and CDR2 sequences are SGHDN and FVKESK. This CDR3 spans 15 amino acids. V shed 2 bases and J shed 2 bases, with 13 bases lying between them. The CDR3, as DNA: TGTGCCAGCAGCCAACTGGACAGAGACGCCTACGAGCAGTACTCC. It encodes CASSQLDRDAYEQYS.

This chain uses TRBV13 with TRBJ1-5; D uncertain. The length of the CDR3 is 16 residues. The V end was cut by 0 bases, the J end by 6 bases, with 15 bases between. The germline CDR1 and CDR2 sequences are PRHDT and FYEKMQ (reference sequence). For the CDR3, the DNA is TGTGCCAGCAGCTTAGGAGGGATGGGGTTAAGTCAGCCCCAGCATTTT. Residues: CASSLGGMGLSQPQHF.

The J gene is TRBJ1-6, the V gene TRBV2; 7 positions match TRBD1. V lost 6 bases, J lost 8 bases, and 4 bases stayed unmatched. The CDR3 runs to 13 residues. Germline CDR1 is SNHLY and CDR2 is FYNNEI. The CDR3 reads CASRADRDSPLHF. CDR3 sequence (DNA): TGTGCCAGCAGGGCTGACAGGGATTCACCCCTCCACTTT. The complete variable domain, with remaining parts taken from reference TRBV2 and TRBJ1-6, reads EPEVTQTPSHQVTQMGQEVILRCVPISNHLYFYWYRQILGQKVEFLVSFYNNEISEKSEIFDDQFSVERPDGSNFTLKIRSTKLEDSAMYFCASRADRDSPLHFGNGTRLTVT.

The rearrangement links TRBV11-2 to TRBJ2-3, with TRBD2 identical over 13 bases. This CDR3 contains 17 residues. Losses at the gene ends were 0 bases for V and 2 bases for J; bases not matched to a gene: 2. From germline, CDR1 is SGHAT and CDR2 FQNNGV. The DNA for the CDR3 is TGTGCCAGCAGCTTAGAGGGGACTAGCGGGGCCACAGATACGCAGTATTTT. Its translation: CASSLEGTSGATDTQYF.

The table lists this clonotype with many counts. The V call is TRBV5-1, the J call TRBJ2-1, with TRBD2 matching over 11 bases. The CDR3 contains 14 residues. After removal of 6 bases from V and 8 bases from J, the junction contained 7 bases not matched to a gene. Per germline, CDR1 SGHRS and CDR2 YFSETQ. In DNA form, the CDR3 reads TGCGCCAGCAAGGCTAGCGGGAGGTGGGATGAGCAGTTCTTC. It encodes CASKASGRWDEQFF.

This clonotype was recorded many times. The V gene is TRBV25-1, the J gene TRBJ2-5; 10 bases are shared with TRBD2. V dropped 3 bases and J dropped 5; count of bases not matched to a gene: 6. There are 15 residues in the CDR3. Germline V gene data show CDR1 as MGHDK and CDR2 as SYGVNS. The CDR3 nucleotides are TGTGCCAGCAGTGATGCTAGCGGGAGAAGGGAGACCCAGTACTTC. This translates into CASSDASGRRETQYF.

This clonotype was detected a few times. The chain uses TRBV12-3 or TRBV12-4 and TRBJ2-6; no firm D call. The CDR3 spans 16 residues. Trimming removed 4 bases from V and 3 bases from J, with 13 bases in between. CDR3 in amino acids: CASSSEVLGGANVLTF. The CDR3 DNA reads as TGTGCCAGCAGTTCCGAGGTTTTGGGTGGGGCCAACGTCCTGACTTTC.

This clonotype has at least ten counts. The chain combines TRBV30 with TRBJ1-1; D uncertain. The ends were cut back, 3 bases at V and 4 bases at J, with 12 bases in the middle. Looked up from germline, CDR1 is GTSNPN and CDR2 is SVGIG (reference sequence). This CDR3 has 13 residues. The CDR3 nucleotides are TGTGCCTGGAGCCCCGCCTGGGGCACTGAAGCTTTCTTT. Amino acids: CAWSPAWGTEAFF.

This clonotype was seen repeatedly, ten times or more. The CDR3 region is CASSSDWGKSSYEQYF. As DNA, the CDR3 is TGTGCCAGCAGCTCGGACTGGGGGAAGAGCTCCTACGAGCAGTACTTC. This rearrangement joins TRBV7-2 to TRBJ2-7; D is possibly TRBD1 or TRBD2 (5 bases each). V lost 4 bases to trimming and J lost 0 bases, with 16 bases between them. CDR1 and CDR2 from the germline V gene are SGHTA and FQGNSA. This CDR3 comprises 16 residues.

The chain recombines TRBV12-3 or TRBV12-4 with TRBJ2-7, with TRBD2 as a possible D gene (5 bases). V dropped 3 bases and J dropped 5 bases, with 14 bases sitting between them. The length of the CDR3 is 14 residues. Here the CDR3 reads CASSFRGSVDEQYF. DNA of the CDR3: TGTGCCAGCAGTTTCAGAGGGAGCGTCGACGAGCAGTACTTC.

This clonotype was counted at least ten times. This chain links TRBV7-8 with TRBJ2-7, with 8 bases lining up with TRBD2. The CDR3 extends over 17 amino acids. J gave up 5 bases and V 4 bases, and 16 bases lay outside the gene matches. CDR1 and CDR2 from the germline V gene are SGHVS and FQNEAQ. CDR3 in DNA: TGTGCCAGCAGCTCCCGAAGGGTGAGCGGGAGAATCGACGAGCAGTACTTC. This gives the protein CASSSRRVSGRIDEQYF.

Note on this clonotype: The junction and the germline gene differ at one end; a read error may be behind it. The chain links TRBV25-1 to TRBJ1-1; the match to TRBD1 covers 7 bases. This CDR3 has 13 residues. Germline V lookup: CDR1 MGHDK, CDR2 SYGVNS. CDR3 sequence: CASSEGEPTGLLF. DNA of the CDR3: TGTGCCAGCAGTGAAGGGGAACCGACAGGGCTGCTCTTT.

This clonotype was counted ten times or more. The gene calls are TRBV4-2 and TRBJ2-5; TRBD1 matches at 8 bases. Germline loops: CDR1 LGHNA, CDR2 YNFKEQ. This CDR3 region has 14 residues. J was trimmed by 5 bases and V by 1 base; bases with no gene match: 3. DNA of the CDR3: TGTGCCAGCAGCCAAGGCCGACAGGGGGAGACCCAGTACTTC. This gives the protein CASSQGRQGETQYF.

This clonotype was recorded at least ten times. The chain links TRBV28 to TRBJ2-7; D may correspond to TRBD1 or TRBD2 (5 bases each). Per germline, CDR1 MDHEN and CDR2 SYDVKM. V was shortened by 11 bases and J by 6 bases, with 17 bases between the two germline ends. The CDR3 has 12 amino acids. The CDR3 coding sequence is TGTGCCTCGGGGCAGGGATTAGGCGAGCAGTACTTC. This codes for CASGQGLGEQYF.

This clonotype was seen many times. V gene TRBV7-8 combines with J gene TRBJ2-3; D could derive from TRBD1 or TRBD2 (5 bases each). Germline CDR1 and CDR2: SGHVS and FQNEAQ. V was pared by 2 bases and J by 2 bases, with 11 bases between. There are 15 residues in the CDR3. CDR3 sequence: CASSLSGTTTDTQYF. Here the CDR3 DNA reads TGTGCCAGCAGCTTATCAGGGACCACCACAGATACGCAGTATTTT. Based on the CDR3 plus reference TRBV7-8 and TRBJ2-3, the full variable domain is GAGVSQSPRYKVAKRGQDVALRCDPISGHVSLFWYQQALGQGPEFLTYFQNEAQLDKSGLPSDRFFAERPEGSVSTLKIQRTQQEDSAVYLCASSLSGTTTDTQYFGPGTRLTVL.